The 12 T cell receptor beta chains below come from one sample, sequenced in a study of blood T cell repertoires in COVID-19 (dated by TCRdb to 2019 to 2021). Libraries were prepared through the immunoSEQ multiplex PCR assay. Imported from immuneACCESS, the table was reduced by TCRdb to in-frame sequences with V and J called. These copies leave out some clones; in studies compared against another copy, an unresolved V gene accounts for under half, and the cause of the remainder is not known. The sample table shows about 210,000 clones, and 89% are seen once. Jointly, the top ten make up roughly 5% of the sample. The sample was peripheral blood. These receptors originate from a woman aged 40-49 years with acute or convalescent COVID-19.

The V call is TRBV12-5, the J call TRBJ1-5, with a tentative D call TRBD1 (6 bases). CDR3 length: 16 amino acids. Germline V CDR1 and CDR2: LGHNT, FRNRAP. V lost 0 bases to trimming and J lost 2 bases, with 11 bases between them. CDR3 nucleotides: TGTGCTAGTGGTTTGGTACCAGGGGCAGGCAATCAGCCCCAGCATTTT. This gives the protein CASGLVPGAGNQPQHF.

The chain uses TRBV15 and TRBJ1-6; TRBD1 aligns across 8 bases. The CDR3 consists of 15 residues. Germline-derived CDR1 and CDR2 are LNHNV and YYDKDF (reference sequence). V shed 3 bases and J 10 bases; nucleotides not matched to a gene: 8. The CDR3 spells CATSRLDRGGSPLHF. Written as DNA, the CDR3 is TGTGCCACCAGCAGGCTTGACAGGGGAGGATCACCCCTCCACTTT.

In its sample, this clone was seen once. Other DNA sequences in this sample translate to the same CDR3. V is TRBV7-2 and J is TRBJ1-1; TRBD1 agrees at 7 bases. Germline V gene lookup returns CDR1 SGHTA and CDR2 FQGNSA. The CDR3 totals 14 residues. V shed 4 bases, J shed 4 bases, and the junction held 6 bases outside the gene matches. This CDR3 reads CASSSQGSSTEAFF. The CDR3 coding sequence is TGTGCCAGCAGCTCACAGGGGTCGAGCACTGAAGCTTTCTTT.

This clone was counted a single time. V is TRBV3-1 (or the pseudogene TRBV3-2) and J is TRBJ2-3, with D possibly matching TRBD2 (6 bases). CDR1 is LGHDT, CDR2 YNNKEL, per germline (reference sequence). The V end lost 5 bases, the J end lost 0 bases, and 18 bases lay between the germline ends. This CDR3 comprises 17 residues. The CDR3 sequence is CASSDRSGVTSTDTQYF. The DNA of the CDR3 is TGTGCCAGCAGCGACCGTTCGGGGGTTACGAGCACAGATACGCAGTATTTT.

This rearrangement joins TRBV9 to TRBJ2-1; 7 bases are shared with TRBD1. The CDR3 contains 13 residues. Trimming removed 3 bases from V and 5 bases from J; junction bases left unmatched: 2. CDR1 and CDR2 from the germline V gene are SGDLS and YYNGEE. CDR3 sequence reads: CASSEGQNNEQFF. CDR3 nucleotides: TGTGCCAGCAGCGAGGGACAGAACAATGAGCAGTTCTTC. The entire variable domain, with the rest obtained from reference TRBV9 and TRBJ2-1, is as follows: DSGVTQTPKHLITATGQRVTLRCSPRSGDLSVYWYQQSLDQGLQFLIQYYNGEERAKGNILERFSAQQFPDLHSELNLSSLELGDSALYFCASSEGQNNEQFFGPGTRLTVL.

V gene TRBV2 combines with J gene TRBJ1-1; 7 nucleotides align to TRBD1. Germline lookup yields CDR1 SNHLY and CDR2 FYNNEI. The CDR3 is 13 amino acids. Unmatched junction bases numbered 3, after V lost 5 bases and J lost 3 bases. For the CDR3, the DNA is TGTGCCAGCAGTCGGGACAGCGACACTGAAGCTTTCTTT. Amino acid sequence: CASSRDSDTEAFF.

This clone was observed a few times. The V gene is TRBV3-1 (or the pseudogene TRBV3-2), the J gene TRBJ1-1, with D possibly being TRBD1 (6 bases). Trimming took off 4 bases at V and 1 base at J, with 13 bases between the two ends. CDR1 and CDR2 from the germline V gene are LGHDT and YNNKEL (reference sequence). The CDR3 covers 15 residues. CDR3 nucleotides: TGTGCCAGCAGCCTAAGGGGGAGTCGGAACACTGAAGCTTTCTTT. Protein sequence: CASSLRGSRNTEAFF.

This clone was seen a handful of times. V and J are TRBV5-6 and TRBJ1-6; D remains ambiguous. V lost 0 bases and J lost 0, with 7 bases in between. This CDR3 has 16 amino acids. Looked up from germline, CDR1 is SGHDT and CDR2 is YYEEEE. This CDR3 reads CASSLGYYSYNSPLHF. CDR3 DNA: TGTGCCAGCAGCTTGGGGTACTACTCCTATAATTCACCCCTCCACTTT.

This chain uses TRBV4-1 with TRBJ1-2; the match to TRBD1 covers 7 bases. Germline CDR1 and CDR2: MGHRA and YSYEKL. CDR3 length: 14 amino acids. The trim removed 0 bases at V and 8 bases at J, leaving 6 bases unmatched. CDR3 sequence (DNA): TGCGCCAGCAGCCAAGATCTCCGGGGACAGGGCTACACCTTC. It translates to CASSQDLRGQGYTF.

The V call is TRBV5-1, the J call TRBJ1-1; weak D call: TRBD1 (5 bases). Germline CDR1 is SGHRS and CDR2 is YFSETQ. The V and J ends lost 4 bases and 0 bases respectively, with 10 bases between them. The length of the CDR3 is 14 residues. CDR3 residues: CASSGGTLNTEAFF. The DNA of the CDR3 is TGCGCCAGCAGCGGAGGGACTTTGAACACTGAAGCTTTCTTT.

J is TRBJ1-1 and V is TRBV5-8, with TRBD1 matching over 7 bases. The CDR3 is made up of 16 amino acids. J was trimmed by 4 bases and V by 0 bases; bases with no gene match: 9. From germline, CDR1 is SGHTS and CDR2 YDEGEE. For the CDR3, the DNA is TGTGCCAGCAGCTTGGTAGGGTTGTCAGGGGGCACTGAAGCTTTCTTT. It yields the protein CASSLVGLSGGTEAFF.

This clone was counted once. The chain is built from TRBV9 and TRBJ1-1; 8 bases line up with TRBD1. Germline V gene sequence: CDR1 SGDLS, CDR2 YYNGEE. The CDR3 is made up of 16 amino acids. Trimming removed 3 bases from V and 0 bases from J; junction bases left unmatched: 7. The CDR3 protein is CASSALRQGLNTEAFF. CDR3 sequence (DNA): TGTGCCAGCAGCGCCCTAAGACAGGGGTTGAACACTGAAGCTTTCTTT.